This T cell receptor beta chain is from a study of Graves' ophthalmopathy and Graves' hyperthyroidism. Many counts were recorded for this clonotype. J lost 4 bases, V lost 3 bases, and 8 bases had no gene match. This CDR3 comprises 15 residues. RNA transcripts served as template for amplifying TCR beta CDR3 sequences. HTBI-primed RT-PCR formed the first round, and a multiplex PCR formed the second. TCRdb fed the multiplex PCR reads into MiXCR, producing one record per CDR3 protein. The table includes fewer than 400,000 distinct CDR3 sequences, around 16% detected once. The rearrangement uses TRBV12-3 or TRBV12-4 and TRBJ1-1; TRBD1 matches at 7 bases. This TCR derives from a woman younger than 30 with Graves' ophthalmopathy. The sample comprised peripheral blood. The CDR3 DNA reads TGTGCCAGCAGTTTTTGGGGGGACAGCGGCACTGAAGCTTTCTTT. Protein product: CASSFWGDSGTEAFF.